This T cell receptor beta chain was identified in a study of T cells expressing NK-cell markers. Study background: The TCR beta repertoires were obtained from sorted CD3+CD56+NKG2C+, CD3+CD56+NKG2C- and CD3+CD56-NKG2C+ T cells. One of the eight sequenced donors was seronegative, whereas the other seven were HCMV-seropositive. Findings and caveats of the study: NKG2C+ dominant clonotypes from a handful of donors made up roughly 1.0-8% of CD8+ T cells.

For TCR beta, cDNA was produced by 5'RACE template switching with UMIs. TCRdb re-called the 5' RACE reads; one entry per CDR3 protein, DNA not given. Here the sample table reports a few hundred thousand distinct CDR3 sequences. This CDR3 has 13 amino acids. Concerning this clonotype itself: Its antigen remains unidentified.

The sequence derives from a man between 18 and 69 years old in good health. The sequenced material came from blood T cells: a sorted CD56 or NKG2C T cell subset, CD4+ or CD8+ T cells, or bulk PBMC T cells (not recorded which). V is TRBV12-3 or TRBV12-4 and J is TRBJ2-1; without DNA, the TCRdb call of TRBD1 cannot be checked. The CDR3: CASSLRDQGEQFF.